A selection of T cell receptor beta chains follows, all from one sample in a study of T cells in Graves' hyperthyroidism and ophthalmopathy. TCRdb re-called the multiplex PCR reads with MiXCR, one entry per CDR3 protein. The table has tens of thousands of distinct CDR3 sequences, around 50% seen once; the top ten hold approximately 6.2%. Sequencing was performed on blood. These receptors originate from a woman in her fifties or sixties with Graves' hyperthyroidism that later progressed to Graves' ophthalmopathy. The CDR3 runs from the conserved cysteine through the conserved F or W. D genes are given only for firm matches. Clone size is given for some rows only: seen once, a few or many times, or a class if the clone is expanded.

d_call j_call v_call clone_size cdr3_nt cdr3_aa
NA TRBJ2-1 TRBV15 NA TGTGCCACCAGCAGAGTCTTAGGGTTATACAATGAGCAGTTCTTC CATSRVLGLYNEQFF
TRBD2 TRBJ2-5 TRBV18 NA TGTGCCAGCCCACCACGAACTAGCGGGTCGGGGGGGACCCAGTACTTC CASPPRTSGSGGTQYF
TRBD1 TRBJ2-5 TRBV5-1 many TGCGCCAGCAGCTTCCAGGGGGCCGAAGAGACCCAGTACTTC CASSFQGAEETQYF
NA TRBJ2-7 TRBV6-5 NA TGTGCCAGCAGTTACTATCAGGGGGGTTCCACTTTCTACGAGCAGTACTTC CASSYYQGGSTFYEQYF
NA TRBJ1-1 TRBV5-1 NA TGCGCCAGCAGCTTGGGGGACGAGAACACTGAAGCTTTCTTT CASSLGDENTEAFF
TRBD1 TRBJ1-1 TRBV12-3/TRBV12-4 many TGTGCCAGCAGTTTGATCGGACAGGGGGCCCCTGAAGCTTTCTTT CASSLIGQGAPEAFF
NA TRBJ2-7 TRBV7-9 NA TGTGCCAGCAGCCTTTTTCGGGGAACCTACGAGCAGTACTTC CASSLFRGTYEQYF
NA TRBJ2-3 TRBV7-9 many TGTGCCAGCCGTAGCGAGAGCACAGATACGCAGTATTTT CASRSESTDTQYF
NA TRBJ1-5 TRBV28 many TGTGCCAGCAGTAACCCGGAGGATAATCAGCCCCAGCATTTT CASSNPEDNQPQHF
TRBD2 TRBJ2-5 TRBV7-2 NA TGTGCCAGCAGCCCTAGCGGGGCCAGCCCCCGCGTTCAAGAGACCCAGTACTTC CASSPSGASPRVQETQYF
NA TRBJ1-2 TRBV6-5 many TGTGCCAGCAGTTACCAGGGGTCTCACTATGGCTACACCTTC CASSYQGSHYGYTF
NA TRBJ2-7 TRBV7-9 medium-sized TGTGCCAGCAGCCCAACTAGCAGATACGAGCAGTACTTC CASSPTSRYEQYF
TRBD1 TRBJ1-5 TRBV12-3/TRBV12-4 many TGTGCCAGCAGCCCGGGACAGGGAAGAAATCAGCCCCAGCATTTT CASSPGQGRNQPQHF
NA TRBJ2-1 TRBV24-1 medium-sized TGTGCCACCAGTGATGGCCTACCTGGAGGTGAGCAGTTCTTC CATSDGLPGGEQFF
NA TRBJ1-5 TRBV3-1 many TGTGCCAGCAGCCAAAACACGCTTTTTGGTCAGCCCCAGCATTTT CASSQNTLFGQPQHF
TRBD1 TRBJ2-7 TRBV7-2 NA TGTGCCAGCAGCTCCGGGACAGGGGCCGCAAAGGGCCGCTACGAGCAGTACTTC CASSSGTGAAKGRYEQYF
TRBD2 TRBJ2-7 TRBV3-1 NA TGTGCCAGCAGCCCAGGAGGGACTAGCGGCCTCTACGAGCAGTACTTC CASSPGGTSGLYEQYF
TRBD2 TRBJ2-7 TRBV20-1 NA TGCAGTGCTAAACCGAGACTAGCGGGAGTAGGCGAGCAGTACTTC CSAKPRLAGVGEQYF
TRBD1 TRBJ1-6 TRBV18 many TGTGCCAGCTCACCTCAAAGGACAGGGGAATCACCCCTCCACTTT CASSPQRTGESPLHF
NA TRBJ2-4 TRBV7-9 NA TGTGCCAGCAGCCCGAGACAGGCGGGCATTCAGTACTTC CASSPRQAGIQYF
TRBD2 TRBJ2-7 TRBV24-1 medium-sized TGTGCCACCAGCCTAGCGGGAGGGAACGAGCAGTACTTC CATSLAGGNEQYF
TRBD1 TRBJ2-7 TRBV7-9 NA TGTGCCAGCAGAATCCGGGACAGGGGTTACGAGCAGTACTTC CASRIRDRGYEQYF
NA TRBJ1-5 TRBV13 NA TGTGCCAGCAGAGATAACAGGGTTCAGCCCCAGCATTTT CASRDNRVQPQHF
TRBD1 TRBJ1-1 TRBV7-8 many TGTGCCAGCAGTATTAGGGACAGGTTTTTCACTGAAGCTTTCTTT CASSIRDRFFTEAFF
NA TRBJ2-1 TRBV4-2 NA TGTGCCAGCAGCCAAGAGCAGTTCTTC CASSQEQFF
TRBD2 TRBJ2-1 TRBV11-3 many TGTGCCAGCAGCTTGGGGACTAGCACCTACAATGAGCAGTTCTTC CASSLGTSTYNEQFF
NA TRBJ1-5 TRBV12-5 NA TGTGCTAGTGGTGCCCAAGGCAATCAGCCCCAGCATTTT CASGAQGNQPQHF
TRBD2 TRBJ2-3 TRBV6-1 many TGTGCCAGCACCTCCGGGACTAGCGAAACAGATACGCAGTATTTT CASTSGTSETDTQYF
NA TRBJ1-1 TRBV10-3 NA TGTGCCATCAGTGAAGGCTCAGAAGCTTTCTTT CAISEGSEAFF